These 7 T cell receptor beta chains came from one sample sequenced in a study of early T cells in non-severe SARS-CoV-2 infection. TCRdb analysed the 5' RACE reads with MiXCR anew, one entry per CDR3 protein. The repertoire holds 50,000 to 65,000 distinct CDR3 sequences, roughly a fifth seen once, with approximately 15% in the top ten. This specimen was whole blood, taken at baseline. The receptors here all came from an adult who was a healthcare worker with PCR-confirmed SARS-CoV-2 infection or an uninfected control (not recorded which).

The chain employs TRBV4-2 and TRBJ1-6; no reliable D call. The CDR3 is 12 amino acids. Trimming shortened V by 6 bases and J by 13 bases, and 13 bases separated the two germline ends. CDR1 and CDR2 (germline): LGHNA, YNFKEQ. CDR3 in DNA: TGTGCCAGCAGTCCAAGCGCGGGGCCCCTCCACTTT. It yields the protein CASSPSAGPLHF.

This clonotype was picked up a small number of times. The chain links TRBV12-3 or TRBV12-4 to TRBJ1-2; no firm D call. Between the trimmed V and J ends, which lost 5 bases and 5 bases, there was a span of 6 bases. The CDR3 covers 11 residues. Here the CDR3 reads CASSKRYGYTF. In nucleotides, the CDR3 is TGTGCCAGCAGTAAGAGATATGGCTACACCTTC.

The genes are TRBV20-1 and TRBJ1-2; D ambiguous. Germline V gene sequence: CDR1 DFQATT, CDR2 SNEGSKA (reference sequence). With 2 bases removed from V and 8 bases from J, the gap between germline ends came to 9 bases. This CDR3 is 11 amino acids long. CDR3 amino acids: CSARPIRGYTF. The CDR3 region has the DNA TGCAGTGCTAGACCTATTCGCGGCTACACCTTC.

The chain links TRBV29-1 to TRBJ2-5, with a tentative D call TRBD2 (6 bases). Trimming stripped 6 bases from V and 5 bases from J, with 13 bases between. CDR3 length equals 12 residues. Germline CDR1 reads SQVTM; CDR2 reads ANQGSEA. Written as DNA, the CDR3 is TGCAGCGTCGGAGGGGATTTGGAGACCCAGTACTTC. As protein: CSVGGDLETQYF. The variable domain in full, with the rest retrieved from reference TRBV29-1 and TRBJ2-5, is SAVISQKPSRDICQRGTSLTIQCQVDSQVTMMFWYRQQPGQSLTLIATANQGSEATYESGFVIDKFPISRPNLTFSTLTVSNMSPEDSSIYLCSVGGDLETQYFGPGTRLLVL.

This clonotype was detected a few times. This sequence joins TRBV20-1 and TRBJ1-2, with 8 bases fitting TRBD1. The V gene's germline CDR1 is DFQATT and CDR2 SNEGSKA (reference sequence). V lost 6 bases and J lost 5; bases outside the gene matches: 8. This CDR3 contains 13 residues. The CDR3 reads CSARDRSDYGYTF. CDR3 DNA sequence: TGCAGTGCGCGGGACAGGTCCGATTATGGCTACACCTTC.

This clonotype was seen only a few times. The rearrangement links TRBV3-1 to TRBJ2-1; 9 bases line up with TRBD2. Germline values: CDR1 LGHDT, CDR2 YNNKEL (reference sequence). Unmatched junction bases numbered 7, after V lost 4 bases and J lost 3 bases. This CDR3 has 16 amino acids. DNA for the CDR3: TGTGCCAGCAGCCCGAGGAAGCGGGGGGACTACAATGAGCAGTTCTTC. Its protein product is CASSPRKRGDYNEQFF.

This chain connects TRBV20-1 to TRBJ1-2; no clear D. Germline V gene lookup returns CDR1 DFQATT and CDR2 SNEGSKA (reference sequence). This CDR3 region has 14 residues. The V end lost 5 bases, the J end lost 7 bases, and 20 bases lay between the germline ends. The CDR3 DNA follows: TGCAGTGCTTTCCATTCTACTGAGCGCTTTGGCTACACCTTC. Its translation: CSAFHSTERFGYTF.